This TCR beta chain was sequenced in a study of blood T cell repertoires in COVID-19. Looking at the study overall: The study drew acute and convalescent COVID-19 samples from the United States, Italy and Spain. The cDNA or gDNA used as material had been derived from T cells, B-cell-depleted T cells, or PBMCs.

Germline V gene lookup returns CDR1 SNHLY and CDR2 FYNNEI. Trimming took 8 bases from V and 1 from J, leaving 12 bases between them. The CDR3 contains 14 residues. Original data processing: Estimation of nucleated cell counts was performed using reference gene primer amplification. Libraries were prepared by immunoSEQ multiplex PCR; TCRdb keeps only in-frame clonotypes and omits some of them. That table supplies the V and J calls and clone size; D and trimming were determined from the DNA. The sample has approximately 99,000 clones; 84% are singletons. This clone has more than one count but fewer than ten.

The rearrangement joins TRBV2 to TRBJ1-5; D gene uncertain. The sequence came from a man aged 65 to 85 with active or convalescent COVID-19. The sample consisted of peripheral blood. In DNA, the CDR3 is TGTGCCAGCGGGCTTACAGAGAGCAATCAGCCCCAGCATTTT. It is translated as CASGLTESNQPQHF.